Following are 19 T cell receptor beta chains from one sample sequenced in a study of T cell responses to AZD1222 COVID-19 vaccine. Here immunoSEQ multiplex PCR was the method, and the copy in TCRdb shows in-frame clones only, minus some. The sample records roughly 93,000 clones, roughly nine tenths being singletons. The sample was peripheral blood, taken on day 0 of MenACWY control vaccination. These receptors were taken from an adult in good health.

V gene TRBV4-2 combines with J gene TRBJ2-1; the D gene is possibly TRBD1 (5 bases). V was pared by 0 bases and J by 5 bases, with 14 bases between. The CDR3 totals 16 residues. Germline-derived CDR1 and CDR2 are LGHNA and YNFKEQ. In DNA, the CDR3 is TGTGCCAGCAGCCAAGATATGGGGCGCCGGGACAATGAGCAGTTCTTC. It encodes CASSQDMGRRDNEQFF.

This chain links TRBV7-9 with TRBJ2-1; 8 bases are a match to TRBD1. Germline CDR1 SEHNR, CDR2 FQNEAQ (reference sequence). V was clipped by 7 bases and J by 8 bases; unmatched bases: 10. The CDR3 is 14 amino acids. CDR3 region: CASTLRTGRDEQFF. DNA of the CDR3: TGTGCCAGCACCCTCCGGACAGGGCGAGATGAGCAGTTCTTC.

V and J are TRBV3-1 (or the pseudogene TRBV3-2) and TRBJ2-1; no firm D call. The CDR3 is made up of 13 amino acids. The V and J ends lost 0 bases and 1 base respectively, with 1 base between them. The germline gives CDR1 LGHDT, CDR2 YNNKEL (reference sequence). The CDR3 loop is CASSQESYNEQFF. The DNA for the CDR3 is TGTGCCAGCAGCCAAGAGTCCTACAATGAGCAGTTCTTC.

This clone was seen more than once but under ten times. The rearrangement joins TRBV6-2 or TRBV6-3 to TRBJ1-2; D is ambiguous. CDR1 is MNHEY and CDR2 is SVGEGT in the germline V gene. Between the trimmed V and J ends, which lost 4 bases and 4 bases, there was a span of 16 bases. This CDR3 comprises 15 residues. CDR3 loop: CASSSPAGYAYGYTF. The CDR3 coding sequence is TGTGCCAGCAGTTCCCCGGCCGGCTACGCCTATGGCTACACCTTC.

This chain connects TRBV6-6 to TRBJ1-5; TRBD1 matches 7 bases. Germline V CDR1 and CDR2: MNHNY, SVGAGI (reference sequence). CDR3 length equals 17 residues. The junction had 12 bases not matched to a gene; V was cut back by 5 bases and J by 2 bases. CDR3: CASSRDSTSLGNQPQHF. The CDR3 DNA reads TGTGCCAGCAGTCGGGACAGTACTAGCCTAGGCAATCAGCCCCAGCATTTT.

The rearrangement links TRBV9 to TRBJ1-6; D remains ambiguous. Looked up from germline, CDR1 is SGDLS and CDR2 is YYNGEE. Trimming pared 4 bases from V and 9 bases from J, leaving 8 bases between. CDR3 length: 12 amino acids. The chain's CDR3 is CASSPNLSPLHF. The CDR3 region has the DNA TGTGCCAGCAGCCCGAACCTTTCACCCCTCCACTTT.

The chain is built from TRBV19 and TRBJ2-4, with TRBD1 identical over 10 bases. The CDR3 runs to 14 residues. Germline lookup yields CDR1 LNHDA and CDR2 SQIVND (reference sequence). J was trimmed by 4 bases and V by 3 bases; bases with no gene match: 0. CDR3 region: CASSMGQGKNIQYF. The CDR3, as DNA: TGTGCCAGTAGTATGGGACAGGGGAAAAACATTCAGTACTTC.

The gene calls are TRBV4-3 and TRBJ2-5; 9 bases are shared with TRBD2. The CDR3 has 16 residues. The germline gives CDR1 LGHNA, CDR2 YSLEER. V dropped 0 bases and J dropped 4; count of bases not matched to a gene: 6. The CDR3 loop reads CASSQDWLAGSETQYF. DNA for the CDR3: TGCGCCAGCAGCCAAGATTGGCTAGCGGGGTCAGAGACCCAGTACTTC.

This clone was seen more than once but under ten times. The chain is built from TRBV27 and TRBJ1-1; D uncertain. The CDR3 sequence is 14 residues long. The germline CDR1 and CDR2 sequences are MNHEY and SMNVEV (reference sequence). V was pared by 6 bases and J by 4 bases, with 15 bases between. The CDR3 DNA is TGTGCCAGCAGGAAGGGTATGAGGAGCACTGAAGCTTTCTTT. Encoded protein: CASRKGMRSTEAFF.

V gene TRBV4-3 combines with J gene TRBJ1-4; D remains unclear. CDR3 size: 16 residues. Trimming stripped 0 bases from V and 3 bases from J, with 11 bases between. Per germline, CDR1 LGHNA and CDR2 YSLEER. CDR3 sequence reads: CASSQDRRFSNEKLFF. Written as DNA, the CDR3 is TGCGCCAGCAGCCAAGACCGTCGCTTCTCTAATGAAAAACTGTTTTTT.

This clone was detected a few times. The chain uses TRBV2 and TRBJ2-7; 10 bases fit TRBD1. CDR1 is SNHLY, CDR2 FYNNEI, per germline. CDR3 length: 13 amino acids. The trim removed 6 bases at V and 3 bases at J, leaving 2 bases unmatched. CDR3 DNA sequence: TGTGCCAGCAGGCGGGACAGGGGCTACGAGCAGTACTTC. Translation: CASRRDRGYEQYF.

The rearrangement uses TRBV19 and TRBJ1-5; no clear D. Germline lookup yields CDR1 LNHDA and CDR2 SQIVND (reference sequence). V was shortened by 0 bases and J by 0 bases, with 6 bases between the two germline ends. The CDR3 has 15 amino acids. In nucleotides, the CDR3 is TGTGCCAGTAGTATAGAACATTATAGCAATCAGCCCCAGCATTTT. This translates into CASSIEHYSNQPQHF.

This chain links TRBV18 with TRBJ2-3; D may be TRBD1 (5 bases). Between the trimmed V and J ends, which lost 5 bases and 6 bases, there was a span of 9 bases. The CDR3 runs 12 residues. Germline V CDR1 and CDR2: KGHSH, LQKENI. CDR3 sequence (DNA): TGTGCCAGCTCAATAAGACAGGATACGCAGTATTTT. Translated: CASSIRQDTQYF.

The CDR3 here is CASSPQEGRITDTQYF. CDR3 DNA: TGTGCCAGCAGTCCCCAAGAGGGTAGAATCACAGATACGCAGTATTTT. The gene calls are TRBV27 and TRBJ2-3; a weak D match, TRBD2 (5 bases). V lost 5 bases and J lost 2, with 17 bases in between. Germline-derived CDR1 and CDR2 are MNHEY and SMNVEV (reference sequence). The CDR3 runs 16 residues.

The chain employs TRBV7-2 and TRBJ2-7; either TRBD1 or TRBD2 may supply D (5 bases each). The CDR3 consists of 14 residues. Per germline, CDR1 SGHTA and CDR2 FQGNSA. Trimming removed 4 bases from V and 3 bases from J, with 13 bases in between. The CDR3 loop is CASSSQGPIYEQYF. The CDR3 DNA sequence: TGTGCCAGCAGCTCCCAGGGACCGATCTACGAGCAGTACTTC.

CDR3 residues: CASSYKGRELGYTF. As DNA, the CDR3 is TGTGCCAGCAGTTACAAGGGGCGCGAGCTTGGCTACACCTTC. The rearrangement links TRBV6-2 or TRBV6-3 to TRBJ1-2, with D perhaps matching TRBD1 (5 bases). CDR3 length equals 14 residues. The germline V gene encodes CDR1 MNHEY and CDR2 SVGEGT. Trimming took off 2 bases at V and 7 bases at J, with 14 bases between the two ends.

The chain joins TRBV4-3 to TRBJ2-7; D possibly corresponds to TRBD2 (6 bases). With 1 base removed from V and 3 bases from J, the gap between germline ends came to 7 bases. CDR1 LGHNA and CDR2 YSLEER come from the germline V gene. This CDR3 spans 13 amino acids. In DNA form, the CDR3 reads TGCGCCAGCAGCCAAGGTAGCGGCTACGAGCAGTACTTC. This encodes CASSQGSGYEQYF.

The chain carries TRBV5-1 and TRBJ1-2; 7 bases align to TRBD1. J was trimmed by 6 bases and V by 4 bases; bases with no gene match: 6. Per the germline V gene, CDR1 is SGHRS and CDR2 is YFSETQ. This CDR3 has 13 amino acids. This CDR3 is CASSLKTGNGYTF. The CDR3 DNA follows: TGCGCCAGCAGCCTAAAGACAGGGAATGGCTACACCTTC.

This clone turned up a few times. V gene TRBV29-1 combines with J gene TRBJ2-3; no definite D call. Germline values: CDR1 SQVTM, CDR2 ANQGSEA. V was clipped by 5 bases and J by 0 bases, with 9 bases between them. The CDR3 runs 13 residues. The CDR3 is CSVSEPSTDTQYF. CDR3 DNA: TGCAGCGTTTCCGAACCTAGCACAGATACGCAGTATTTT.